This TCR beta chain was obtained from a study of blood T cells in healthy people across ages. This clonotype was detected only a few times. Germline V gene data show CDR1 as DFQATT and CDR2 as SNEGSKA (reference sequence). Trimming took off 3 bases at V and 0 bases at J, with 12 bases between the two ends. The CDR3 totals 14 residues. Per-sample yields of isolated PBMCs were at least 6 million. Sample-barcoded 5' priming and a J-beta primer mix drove a second PCR of 7 to 11 cycles. Via MiXCR, TCRdb re-called the 5' RACE reads, giving one row per CDR3 protein. The sample records 1.5 million to 2 million distinct CDR3 sequences, around 40% being singletons.

The chain joins TRBV20-1 to TRBJ2-7, with D perhaps matching TRBD2 (7 bases). The specimen was blood. The clonotype originates from a human donor in good health. This chain's CDR3 is CSASYGGPSYEQYF. Here the CDR3 DNA reads TGCAGTGCTAGTTACGGGGGGCCCTCCTACGAGCAGTACTTC.